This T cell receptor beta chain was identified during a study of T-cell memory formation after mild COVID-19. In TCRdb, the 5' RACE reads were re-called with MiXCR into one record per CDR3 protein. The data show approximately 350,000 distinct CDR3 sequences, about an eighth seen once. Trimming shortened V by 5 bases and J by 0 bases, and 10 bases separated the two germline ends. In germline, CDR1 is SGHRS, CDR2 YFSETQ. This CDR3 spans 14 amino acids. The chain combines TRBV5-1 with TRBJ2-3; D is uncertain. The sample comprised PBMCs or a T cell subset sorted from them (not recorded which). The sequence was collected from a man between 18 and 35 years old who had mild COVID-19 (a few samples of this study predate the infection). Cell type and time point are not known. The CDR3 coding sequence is TGCGCCAGCAGTCTACAGAGTAGCACAGATACGCAGTATTTT. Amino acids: CASSLQSSTDTQYF.